The text below deals with one T cell receptor (beta chain). These data are taken from a study of blood T cell repertoires in COVID-19. Study-level background: The study drew acute and convalescent COVID-19 samples from the United States, Italy and Spain. PBMCs, B-cell-depleted T cells, or T cells were the source of the cDNA or gDNA that made up the material.

Under the authors' procedure: Amplification of reference gene primers was used by the study to estimate nucleated cell counts. This table comes from immunoSEQ multiplex PCR, and its TCRdb copy is limited to in-frame clones, with some not included. That table furnishes V, J and clone size, whereas the DNA furnished D and trimming. The sample yields about 200,000 clones, 88% seen once. The CDR3 loop spans 15 amino acids. V lost 0 bases and J lost 12; bases outside the gene matches: 12. Per the germline V gene, CDR1 is LNHDA and CDR2 is SQIVND (reference sequence). This rearrangement joins TRBV19 to TRBJ1-2; 8 bases align to TRBD1. Material: peripheral blood. The receptor comes from a man between 18 and 35 years old with active or convalescent COVID-19. The CDR3 bases are TGTGCCAGTAGTATAGATTCCAGGGGGCCGGGGTTGGACACCTTC. It yields the protein CASSIDSRGPGLDTF.